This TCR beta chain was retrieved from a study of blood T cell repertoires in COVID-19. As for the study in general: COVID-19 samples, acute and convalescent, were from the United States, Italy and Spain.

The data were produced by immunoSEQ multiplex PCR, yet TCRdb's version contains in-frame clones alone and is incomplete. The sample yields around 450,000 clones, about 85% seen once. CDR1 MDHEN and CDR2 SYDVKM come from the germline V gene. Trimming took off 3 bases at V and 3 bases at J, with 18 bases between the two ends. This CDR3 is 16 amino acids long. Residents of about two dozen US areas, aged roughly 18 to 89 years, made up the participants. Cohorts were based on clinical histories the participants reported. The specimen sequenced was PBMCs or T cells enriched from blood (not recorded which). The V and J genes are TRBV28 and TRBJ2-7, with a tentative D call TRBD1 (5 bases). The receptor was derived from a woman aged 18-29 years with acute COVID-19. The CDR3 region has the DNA TGTGCCAGCAGTTTTCATCTTTCGACAGTGAGCTACGAGCAGTACTTC. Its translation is CASSFHLSTVSYEQYF. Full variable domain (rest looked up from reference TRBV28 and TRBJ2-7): DVKVTQSSRYLVKRTGEKVFLECVQDMDHENMFWYRQDPGLGLRLIYFSYDVKMKEKGDIPEGYSVSREKKERFSLILESASTNQTSMYLCASSFHLSTVSYEQYFGPGTRLTVT.